Listed here are 23 T cell receptor beta chains from one sample, sequenced in a study of T cell clonality in common variable immunodeficiency. Sequencing used immunoSEQ multiplex PCR; TCRdb keeps in-frame clones, though not all of them. The sample was found to contain about 60,000 clones, and every one recurs. Sample: peripheral blood mononuclear cells. The receptor source for this set is a person aged 18 to 75 in good health.

This clone was observed at least ten times. The CDR3 extends 3 residues past the end of the read, so its final part is completed from the germline J gene. The chain recombines TRBV20-1 with TRBJ2-1, with no clear D. Germline CDR1 and CDR2: DFQATT and SNEGSKA (reference sequence). Trimming pared 5 bases from V and 7 bases from J, leaving 9 bases between. The CDR3 loop spans 11 amino acids. The CDR3 region is CSAAPVNEQFF. The covered CDR3 bases are TGCAGTGCTGCACCAGTTAATGAG.

At least ten counts were recorded for this clone. Read coverage stops 3 residues before the CDR3 terminus; the germline J gene supplies the remainder. J is TRBJ2-7 and V is TRBV9, with TRBD1 as a possible D gene (5 bases). The germline gives CDR1 SGDLS, CDR2 YYNGEE. The CDR3 is 15 residues long. Trimming pared 0 bases from V and 2 bases from J, leaving 12 bases between. The CDR3 spells CASSVGAGFAYEQYF. The covered CDR3 bases are TGTGCCAGCAGCGTAGGGGCAGGGTTCGCCTACGAG.

In the case of this clone: The CDR3 is cut off 3 residues early in the read; its end comes from the germline J gene. V usage is TRBV11-1 and J usage is TRBJ2-7; a possible D gene is TRBD2 (6 bases). V shed 5 bases and J shed 3 bases, with 17 bases lying between them. CDR3 length: 15 residues. The germline CDR1 and CDR2 sequences are SGHAT and FQDESV (reference sequence). The sequenced CDR3 bases are TGTGCCAGCAGCCACGGGGTCGGGACTCTCTACGAG. It yields the protein CASSHGVGTLYE. In full, the CDR3 is CASSHGVGTLYEQYF.

Many counts were recorded for this clone. Read coverage stops 3 residues before the CDR3 terminus; the germline J gene supplies the remainder. This chain connects TRBV6-1 to TRBJ1-1, with TRBD1 matching over 7 bases. There are 16 residues in the CDR3. Germline CDR1 is MNHNS and CDR2 is SASEGT. V was clipped by 2 bases and J by 4 bases; unmatched bases: 10. Incomplete CDR3 DNA: TGTGCCAGCAGTGAAAGGGAGAGGGGGCGAAGCACTGAA. It yields the protein CASSERERGRSTE. The whole CDR3 protein reads CASSERERGRSTEAFF.

This clone has a count of ten or more. The CDR3 goes on 3 residues after the read ends, and that part is filled in from the germline J gene. V usage is TRBV7-2 and J usage is TRBJ2-5; tentative D call: TRBD1 (6 bases). Germline CDR1 is SGHTA and CDR2 is FQGNSA. This CDR3 region has 16 residues. Trimming removed 0 bases at V and 2 bases at J, with 13 bases between. The sequenced CDR3 bases are TGTGCCAGCAGCTTAGCGTGGGGAACAGGGCAAGAGACC. The encoded protein is CASSLAWGTGQET. In full, the CDR3 is CASSLAWGTGQETQYF.

This clone has ten or more counts. The sequence runs out 3 residues before the end of the CDR3; the remainder is reconstructed from the germline J gene. This chain joins TRBV28 and TRBJ2-2; 12 bases are shared with TRBD2. The V and J ends lost 7 bases and 5 bases, in that order; junction bases with no gene match: 8. The CDR3 is 16 amino acids. From germline, CDR1 is MDHEN and CDR2 SYDVKM. CDR3 DNA, as far as it was read: TGTGCCAGCATTACTAGCGGGGGGAGAAGGACCGGGGAG. Amino acids: CASITSGGRRTGE. The CDR3, in full, reads CASITSGGRRTGELFF. Variable domain in full (rest from reference TRBV28 and TRBJ2-2): DVKVTQSSRYLVKRTGEKVFLECVQDMDHENMFWYRQDPGLGLRLIYFSYDVKMKEKGDIPEGYSVSREKKERFSLILESASTNQTSMYLCASITSGGRRTGELFFGEGSRLTVL.

The table lists this clone with many counts. The read halts 3 residues ahead of the CDR3 end, with the missing end drawn from the germline J gene. The chain recombines TRBV28 with TRBJ1-5; D not resolved. This CDR3 contains 13 residues. The V gene's germline CDR1 is MDHEN and CDR2 SYDVKM. V was shortened by 5 bases and J by 3 bases, with 8 bases between the two germline ends. CDR3 region: CASSEQLNQPQHF. The CDR3 DNA, read in part, is TGTGCCAGCAGTGAACAGCTCAATCAGCCC. Combining the CDR3 with reference TRBV28 and TRBJ1-5 gives the whole variable domain DVKVTQSSRYLVKRTGEKVFLECVQDMDHENMFWYRQDPGLGLRLIYFSYDVKMKEKGDIPEGYSVSREKKERFSLILESASTNQTSMYLCASSEQLNQPQHFGDGTRLSIL.

Turning to this clone: Additional DNA sequences in this sample encode the identical CDR3. The CDR3 spells CASSLRTGGTGELFF. The sequenced part of the CDR3 DNA is TGTGCCAGCAGCTTACGGACAGGGGGCACCGGGGAG. The V and J genes are TRBV7-9 and TRBJ2-2; 10 bases are shared with TRBD1. The CDR3 goes on 3 residues after the read ends, and that part is filled in from the germline J gene. Trimming cost V 2 bases and J 4 bases; bases outside gene matches: 1. Germline CDR1 SEHNR, CDR2 FQNEAQ (reference sequence). This CDR3 spans 15 amino acids.

This clone was observed at least ten times. The CDR3 DNA, read in part, is TGTGCCAGCAGCAGCCAGCGGAGCTCCTACGAG. It codes for CASSSQRSSYE. The entire CDR3 protein reads CASSSQRSSYEQYF. V and J are TRBV5-6 and TRBJ2-7; a weak D match, TRBD2 (5 bases). The sequenced fragment ends 3 residues before the CDR3 boundary, so the rest is inferred from the germline J gene. With 4 bases removed from V and 0 bases from J, the gap between germline ends came to 11 bases. The CDR3 length is 14 residues. The germline CDR1 and CDR2 sequences are SGHDT and YYEEEE.

The sample holds many counts of this clone. Coverage ceases 3 residues before the CDR3 finishes, and the germline J gene fills in the end. J is TRBJ2-2 and V is TRBV19; 11 positions match TRBD2. J lost 6 bases, V lost 5 bases, and 5 bases had no gene match. CDR3 length equals 15 residues. Germline CDR1 reads LNHDA; CDR2 reads SQIVND (reference sequence). The part of the CDR3 DNA that was read is TGTGCCAGTAGTCCCCCTAGCGGGAGGTCCGGGGAG. Translation: CASSPPSGRSGE. Given in full, the CDR3 is CASSPPSGRSGELFF.

The table lists this clone with many counts. The CDR3 end is not reached by the read, which stops 3 residues before it; the germline J gene fills it in. The rearrangement joins TRBV20-1 to TRBJ2-7; tentative D call: TRBD2 (7 bases). V lost 6 bases and J lost 4, with 16 bases in between. CDR3 length: 13 residues. The V gene's germline CDR1 is DFQATT and CDR2 SNEGSKA (reference sequence). The CDR3 loop is CSAKGGDTYEQYF. The covered CDR3 bases are TGCAGTGCCAAAGGGGGGGACACTTACGAG.

In its sample, this clone was seen many times. The CDR3 is cut off 3 residues early in the read; its end comes from the germline J gene. The V call is TRBV19, the J call TRBJ2-3; 7 bases line up with TRBD1. Germline V gene data show CDR1 as LNHDA and CDR2 as SQIVND (reference sequence). V trimming: 0 bases; J trimming: 2 bases; junction bases outside the gene matches: 17. The CDR3 loop spans 20 amino acids. The CDR3 here is CASSIDRPGQNYLDTDTQYF. Incomplete CDR3 DNA: TGTGCCAGTAGTATAGACCGACCGGGACAGAATTACTTAGACACAGATACG.

This clone occurred many times. The read terminates 3 residues before the CDR3 end, so the remaining end is supplied by the germline J gene. This sequence joins TRBV2 and TRBJ1-1; TRBD1 matches 9 bases. Germline V CDR1 and CDR2: SNHLY, FYNNEI. This CDR3 has 15 residues. The V segment lost 6 bases and the J segment 5 bases; nucleotides outside the gene matches: 10. The CDR3 DNA, read in part, is TGTGCCAGCAGACGGGGACAGGGACGGGGAACTGAA. It is translated as CASRRGQGRGTE. The full-length CDR3 reads as CASRRGQGRGTEAFF.

This clone was recorded at least ten times. Incomplete CDR3 DNA: TGCGCCAGCAGCCTTACAGGGGCGGACACTGAA. This translates into CASSLTGADTE. The CDR3 as a whole reads CASSLTGADTEAFF. The chain links TRBV5-1 to TRBJ1-1; 7 bases agree with TRBD1. Coverage ceases 3 residues before the CDR3 finishes, and the germline J gene fills in the end. After removal of 4 bases from V and 3 bases from J, the junction contained 6 bases not matched to a gene. CDR1 and CDR2 from the germline V gene are SGHRS and YFSETQ. The CDR3 is 14 amino acids. Drawing the rest from reference TRBV5-1 and TRBJ1-1, the complete variable domain is KAGVTQTPRYLIKTRGQQVTLSCSPISGHRSVSWYQQTPGQGLQFLFEYFSETQRNKGNFPGRFSGRQFSNSRSEMNVSTLELGDSALYLCASSLTGADTEAFFGQGTRLTVV.

This clone was seen many times. Coverage ceases 3 residues before the CDR3 finishes, and the germline J gene fills in the end. The chain employs TRBV6-2 or TRBV6-3 and TRBJ2-1, with a tentative D call TRBD2 (6 bases). The germline V and J ends were trimmed by 0 bases and 8 bases, with 17 bases remaining between them. The CDR3 extends over 16 amino acids. Germline V gene lookup returns CDR1 MNHEY and CDR2 SVGEGT. The chain's CDR3 is CASSYSRLAGTHEQFF. Incomplete CDR3 DNA: TGTGCCAGCAGTTACTCCCGTCTGGCGGGAACGCATGAG.

This clone was recorded at least ten times. The read gets to within 3 residues of the CDR3 end, and the germline J gene fills in the rest. The chain links TRBV18 to TRBJ2-7; 7 bases line up with TRBD1. CDR3 size: 16 residues. CDR1 and CDR2 from the germline V gene are KGHSH and LQKENI. J lost 6 bases, V lost 2 bases, and 13 bases had no gene match. CDR3: CASSPGRGLPSGEQYF. The covered CDR3 bases are TGTGCCAGCTCACCAGGCAGGGGGTTACCCTCGGGCGAG.

About this clone itself: The CDR3 is cut off 3 residues early in the read; its end comes from the germline J gene. J is TRBJ1-2 and V is TRBV19; D gene ambiguous. This CDR3 is built from 13 residues. The V gene lost 5 bases and the J gene lost 4 bases, with 11 bases spanning the gap. Germline V gene data show CDR1 as LNHDA and CDR2 as SQIVND (reference sequence). The CDR3 protein is CASSLSVLYGYTF. The CDR3 DNA, read in part, is TGTGCCAGTAGTTTGTCAGTCCTCTATGGC.

This clone has ten or more counts. The read halts 3 residues ahead of the CDR3 end, with the missing end drawn from the germline J gene. The chain has TRBV5-6 and TRBJ2-2; D gene unclear. Germline V gene sequence: CDR1 SGHDT, CDR2 YYEEEE. CDR3 size: 15 residues. The V end lost 3 bases, the J end lost 0 bases, and 9 bases lay between the germline ends. The sequenced CDR3 bases are TGTGCCAGCAGCTCCCCACACGCGAACACCGGGGAG. Amino acid sequence: CASSSPHANTGE. The CDR3, in full, reads CASSSPHANTGELFF. The full variable domain, with the rest looked up from reference TRBV5-6 and TRBJ2-2, is DAGVTQSPTHLIKTRGQQVTLRCSPKSGHDTVSWYQQALGQGPQFIFQYYEEEERQRGNFPDRFSGHQFPNYSSELNVNALLLGDSALYLCASSSPHANTGELFFGEGSRLTVL.

At least ten counts were recorded for this clone. The missing CDR3 end, 3 residues past where the read stops, is filled in from the germline J gene. The chain joins TRBV12-5 to TRBJ2-1; TRBD1 might be the D (6 bases). CDR1 is LGHNT, CDR2 FRNRAP, per germline. The CDR3 is 15 residues long. Trimming shortened V by 5 bases and J by 1 base, and 12 bases separated the two germline ends. The part of the CDR3 DNA that was read is TGTGCTAGTGGTCCGTACGGACAGTCCTACAATGAG. Translating it yields CASGPYGQSYNE. The whole CDR3 protein reads CASGPYGQSYNEQFF. Full variable domain (outside the CDR3, taken from reference TRBV12-5 and TRBJ2-1): DARVTQTPRHKVTEMGQEVTMRCQPILGHNTVFWYRQTMMQGLELLAYFRNRAPLDDSGMPKDRFSAEMPDATLATLKIQPSEPRDSAVYFCASGPYGQSYNEQFFGPGTRLTVL.

This clone was seen at least ten times. The chain's CDR3 is CASSLATGLNEKLFF. The part of the CDR3 DNA that was read is TGTGCCAGCAGCTTAGCGACAGGGTTAAATGAAAAA. The chain links TRBV7-2 to TRBJ1-4; 7 bases are shared with TRBD1. Read coverage stops 3 residues before the CDR3 terminus; the germline J gene supplies the remainder. With 0 bases clipped from V and 5 bases from J, the junction kept 3 bases outside the gene matches. Germline CDR1 is SGHTA and CDR2 is FQGNSA. CDR3 length: 15 amino acids.

There are many counts of this clone. The CDR3 end falls 3 residues outside the read, so it is completed with the germline J gene. The chain recombines TRBV6-4 with TRBJ2-3; 8 bases line up with TRBD2. CDR1 is MRHNA and CDR2 is SNTAGT in the germline V gene. This CDR3 has 16 amino acids. V shed 2 bases and J 0 bases; nucleotides not matched to a gene: 4. CDR3 DNA, as far as it was read: TGTGCCAGCAGTGACGCTAGCGGGTCTAGCACAGATACG. Translating it yields CASSDASGSSTDT. The full CDR3 is CASSDASGSSTDTQYF.

The table lists this clone with many counts. The CDR3 is cut off 3 residues early in the read; its end comes from the germline J gene. This chain links TRBV4-1 with TRBJ2-1, with D possibly being TRBD2 (5 bases). Germline-derived CDR1 and CDR2 are MGHRA and YSYEKL. CDR3 length: 16 amino acids. Trimming removed 0 bases at V and 0 bases at J, with 9 bases between. The sequenced part of the CDR3 DNA is TGCGCCAGCAGCCAAGATAGCGTTTTCTCCTACAATGAG. Translated, it gives CASSQDSVFSYNE. The full CDR3 is CASSQDSVFSYNEQFF.

This clone came up a few times. Coverage ceases 3 residues before the CDR3 finishes, and the germline J gene fills in the end. The chain recombines TRBV20-1 with TRBJ2-3, with 8 bases aligning to TRBD1. The CDR3 spans 14 residues. Germline V gives CDR1 DFQATT, CDR2 SNEGSKA (reference sequence). The V gene end was trimmed by 6 bases and the J gene end by 3 bases; junction bases not matched to a gene: 8. CDR3 bases read: TGCAGTGCCCAGACAGGGGTTGGTACAGATACG. Translation gives CSAQTGVGTDT. The whole CDR3 protein is CSAQTGVGTDTQYF.